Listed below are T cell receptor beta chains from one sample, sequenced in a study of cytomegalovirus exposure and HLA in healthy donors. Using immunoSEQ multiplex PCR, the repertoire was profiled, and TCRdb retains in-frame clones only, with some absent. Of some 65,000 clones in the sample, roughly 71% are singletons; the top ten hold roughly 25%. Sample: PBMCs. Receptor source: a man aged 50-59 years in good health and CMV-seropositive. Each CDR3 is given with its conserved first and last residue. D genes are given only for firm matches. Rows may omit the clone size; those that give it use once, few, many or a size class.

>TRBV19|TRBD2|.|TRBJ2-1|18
TGTGCCAGTACCACATCTACGAGCGGACTAGTCGCAGGGCGTGAGCAGTTCTTC
CASTTSTSGLVAGREQFF
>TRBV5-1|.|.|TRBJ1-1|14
TGCGCCAGCACAGCGGACGAACGGAACACTGAAGCTTTCTTT
CASTADERNTEAFF
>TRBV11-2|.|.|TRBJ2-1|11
TGTGCCAGCAGTCCCAGGAATGAGCAGTTCTTC
CASSPRNEQFF
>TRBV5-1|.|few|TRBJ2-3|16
TGCGCCAGCAGCTTGGAGCGCAGGGGGGGCACAGATACGCAGTATTTT
CASSLERRGGTDTQYF
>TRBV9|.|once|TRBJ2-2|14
TGTGCCAGCAGCTGGCCTCCGGGGAACGGGGAGCTGTTTTTT
CASSWPPGNGELFF
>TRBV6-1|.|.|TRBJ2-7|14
TGTGCCAGCGGACTATCCCCTGGCCGCTACGAGCAGTACTTC
CASGLSPGRYEQYF
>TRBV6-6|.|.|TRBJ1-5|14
TGTGCCAGCAACAGTGCAGGGGGCAATCAGCCCCAGCATTTT
CASNSAGGNQPQHF
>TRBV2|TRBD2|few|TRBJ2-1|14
TGTGCCAGCAGTGTGACTAGCGGCTACAATGAGCAGTTCTTC
CASSVTSGYNEQFF
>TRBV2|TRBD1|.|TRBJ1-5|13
TGTGCCAGCTCCTGGGACAGGGTACAGCCCCAGCATTTT
CASSWDRVQPQHF
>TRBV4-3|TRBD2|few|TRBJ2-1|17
TGCGCCAGCAGCCAAGGACTGGGGGGGGAGGGCTACAATGAGCAGTTCTTC
CASSQGLGGEGYNEQFF
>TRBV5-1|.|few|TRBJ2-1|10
TGTGCCAAGACACAGGATGAGCAGTTCTTC
CAKTQDEQFF
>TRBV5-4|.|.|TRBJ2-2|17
TGTGCCAGCAGCCCCGAGGGGAGGGGGGCCCACACCGGGGAGCTGTTTTTT
CASSPEGRGAHTGELFF
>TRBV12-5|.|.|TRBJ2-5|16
TGTGCTAGTGGTTTAGGGGATCGGGTTGGCGCAGAGACCCAGTACTTC
CASGLGDRVGAETQYF
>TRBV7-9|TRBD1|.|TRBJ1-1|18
TGTGCCAGCAGCTTAGGTCGGACAGGGAGACCCGGGGACACTGAAGCTTTCTTT
CASSLGRTGRPGDTEAFF
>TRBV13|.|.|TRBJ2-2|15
TGTGCCAGCAGCTTAGATTCAGGGGATAACGGGGAGCTGTTTTTT
CASSLDSGDNGELFF
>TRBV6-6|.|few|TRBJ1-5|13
TGTGCCAGCAGTTACTCGTACGGTCAGCCCCAGCATTTT
CASSYSYGQPQHF
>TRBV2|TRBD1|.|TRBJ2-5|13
TGTGCCAGCAGGGGCCGGACAGGCGAGACCCAGTACTTC
CASRGRTGETQYF
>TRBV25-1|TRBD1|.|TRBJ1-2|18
TGTGCCAGCAGCCCATCTTTACCAGACAGGGGAAGGTTCTATGGCTACACCTTC
CASSPSLPDRGRFYGYTF
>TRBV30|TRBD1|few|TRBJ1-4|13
TGTGCCTGGACTCGACAGGGTAATGAAAAACTGTTTTTT
CAWTRQGNEKLFF
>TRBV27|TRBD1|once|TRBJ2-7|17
TGTGCCAGCAGTCCAAATAGGGGAGGGACAGGGGGCTACGAGCAGTACTTC
CASSPNRGGTGGYEQYF
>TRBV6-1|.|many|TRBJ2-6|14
TGTGCCAGCAGTGTCGGCTCTGGGGCCAACGTCCTGACTTTC
CASSVGSGANVLTF
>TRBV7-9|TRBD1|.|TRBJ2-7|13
TGTGCCAGCAGCGGAGACAGGGGGAACGAGCAGTACTTC
CASSGDRGNEQYF
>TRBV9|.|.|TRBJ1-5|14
TGTGCCAGCAGCGTAGGGGGGGGTTTTCAGCCCCAGCATTTT
CASSVGGGFQPQHF
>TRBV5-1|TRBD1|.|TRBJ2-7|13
TGCGCCAGCAGCACGACAGGGGCCTACGAGCAGTACTTC
CASSTTGAYEQYF
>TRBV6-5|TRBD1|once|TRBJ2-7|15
TGTGCCAGCAGTACCACGACAGGGGATCATTACGAGCAGTACTTC
CASSTTTGDHYEQYF
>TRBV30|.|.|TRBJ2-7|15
TGTGCCTGGAGTGGACAGCCCCCAAATGCCTACGAGCAGTACTTC
CAWSGQPPNAYEQYF
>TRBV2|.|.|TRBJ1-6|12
TGTGCCAGCGGAAAAGGGGATTCACCCCTCCACTTT
CASGKGDSPLHF
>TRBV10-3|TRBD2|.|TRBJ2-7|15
TGTGCCATCCGGACTAGCGGGGGGGGCTCCTACGAGCAGTACTTC
CAIRTSGGGSYEQYF
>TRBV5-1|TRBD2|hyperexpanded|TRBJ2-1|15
TGCGCCAGCAGCTCCTCCGGACTAGCGGCCTATGAGCAGTTCTTC
CASSSSGLAAYEQFF
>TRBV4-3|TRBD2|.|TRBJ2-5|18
TGCGCCAGCAGCCAAGGAACCCTAGCGGGGCCTAACCAAGAGACCCAGTACTTC
CASSQGTLAGPNQETQYF
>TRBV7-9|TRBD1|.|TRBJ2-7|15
TGTGCCAGCAGCTCCGGACAGGATATCTCCTACGAGCAGTACTTC
CASSSGQDISYEQYF
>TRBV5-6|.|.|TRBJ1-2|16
TGTGCCAGCAGCTTGGCTTTGCAGGGCACTACCTATGGCTACACCTTC
CASSLALQGTTYGYTF
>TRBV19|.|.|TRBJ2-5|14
TGTGCCAGTACCCCAACAGGGTTCTGGGAGACCCAGTACTTC
CASTPTGFWETQYF
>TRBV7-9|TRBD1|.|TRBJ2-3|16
TGTGCCAGCAGCCCCCGGCAGGGGGCCGCATCAGATACGCAGTATTTT
CASSPRQGAASDTQYF
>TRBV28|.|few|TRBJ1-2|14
TGTGCCAGCAGTTTATTGTCAGGCGACTATGGCTACACCTTC
CASSLLSGDYGYTF
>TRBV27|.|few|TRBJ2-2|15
TGTGCCAGCCGGGAACCTCGGGGTGTGACCGGGGAGCTGTTTTTT
CASREPRGVTGELFF
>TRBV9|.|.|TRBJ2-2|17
TGTGCCAGCAGCGCTACCCGAGGGACAAAGGGCACCGGGGAGCTGTTTTTT
CASSATRGTKGTGELFF
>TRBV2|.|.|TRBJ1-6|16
TGTGCCAGCAGTGGAGGCAGCAGCTCCTATAATTCACCCCTCCACTTT
CASSGGSSSYNSPLHF
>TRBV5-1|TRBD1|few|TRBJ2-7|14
TGCGCCAGCAGCTTGGCAGGGGGCTTAAGGGAGCCGTACTTC
CASSLAGGLREPYF
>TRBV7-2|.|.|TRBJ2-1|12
TGTGCCAGCAGCTTAGCAGGACTCGAGCAGTTCTTC
CASSLAGLEQFF
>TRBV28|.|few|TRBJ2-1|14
TGTGCCAGCTGTCAGGTGACGGTTAACAATGAGCAGTTCTTC
CASCQVTVNNEQFF
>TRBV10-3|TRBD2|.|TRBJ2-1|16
TGTGCCATCAGTGGGGGGTCTAGCGGGAGGTACAATGAGCAGTTCTTC
CAISGGSSGRYNEQFF